The 31 T cell receptor beta chains below were found in one sample sequenced in a study of Ad26.COV2.S vaccination and SARS-CoV-2 variants. Libraries were prepared by immunoSEQ multiplex PCR; TCRdb keeps only in-frame clonotypes and omits some of them. The table records 250,000 to 300,000 clones, 70% to 90% of them present only once. Stated treatment: some 19 received Ad26.COV2.S at low or high dose, single or two shots; 5 received placebo; per-sample allocation not given. The study sampled participants on day 63 after the first vaccine or placebo injection. Sample: peripheral blood, taken in a trial of Ad26.COV2.S vaccine versus placebo. The receptors here all came from a person aged 18-60 years who received the Ad26.COV2.S COVID-19 vaccine or a placebo.

This chain joins TRBV2 and TRBJ1-6; no firm D call. Trimming stripped 6 bases from V and 0 bases from J, with 9 bases between. CDR1 SNHLY and CDR2 FYNNEI come from the germline V gene. This CDR3 has 15 amino acids. The CDR3 coding sequence is TGTGCCAGCAGGTGGGGTAGCTCCTATAATTCACCCCTCCACTTT. It encodes CASRWGSSYNSPLHF.

This clone appeared a single time. This chain uses TRBV5-1 with TRBJ1-2, with D possibly matching TRBD1 (5 bases). The CDR3 runs 14 residues. In germline, CDR1 is SGHRS, CDR2 YFSETQ. Trimming took 3 bases from V and 8 from J, leaving 17 bases between them. This CDR3 is CASSSSGGSSGYTF. CDR3 nucleotide sequence: TGCGCCAGCAGCTCTTCGGGGGGGTCGAGCGGCTACACCTTC. The whole variable domain, filled in from reference TRBV5-1 and TRBJ1-2, reads KAGVTQTPRYLIKTRGQQVTLSCSPISGHRSVSWYQQTPGQGLQFLFEYFSETQRNKGNFPGRFSGRQFSNSRSEMNVSTLELGDSALYLCASSSSGGSSGYTFGSGTRLTVV.

The V call is TRBV7-2, the J call TRBJ2-2, with TRBD2 identical over 10 bases. There are 17 residues in the CDR3. Germline loops: CDR1 SGHTA, CDR2 FQGNSA. The J segment lost 8 bases and the V segment lost 2 bases, leaving 11 bases of the junction unmatched. In nucleotides, the CDR3 is TGTGCCAGCAGCTTAAATCGGCCGGGGACTAGCGCGGGGGAGCTGTTTTTT. It encodes CASSLNRPGTSAGELFF.

The chain joins TRBV11-2 to TRBJ2-1, with D perhaps matching TRBD1 (7 bases). This CDR3 spans 12 amino acids. The germline CDR1 and CDR2 sequences are SGHAT and FQNNGV. V lost 5 bases to trimming and J lost 8 bases, with 10 bases between them. CDR3 protein: CASSQGGDEQFF. Written as DNA, the CDR3 is TGTGCCAGCAGCCAGGGGGGCGATGAGCAGTTCTTC.

The chain is built from TRBV18 and TRBJ2-2; D gene ambiguous. This CDR3 has 16 amino acids. V lost 0 bases, J lost 6 bases, and 14 bases lay in between. Germline CDR1 and CDR2: KGHSH and LQKENI. The CDR3 DNA sequence: TGTGCCAGCTCACCACCGCCAGGTACTTCGGCCGGGGAGCTGTTTTTT. It is translated as CASSPPPGTSAGELFF.

This chain uses TRBV5-1 with TRBJ1-1; D gene unclear. The CDR3 is made up of 15 amino acids. In germline, CDR1 is SGHRS, CDR2 YFSETQ. V lost 0 bases to trimming and J lost 2 bases, with 11 bases between them. DNA of the CDR3: TGCGCCAGCAGCTTGGGCGGGGAAGGAAACACTGAAGCTTTCTTT. This gives the protein CASSLGGEGNTEAFF.

The chain employs TRBV19 and TRBJ1-2; no clear D gene. The CDR3 sequence is 13 residues long. Germline CDR1 is LNHDA and CDR2 is SQIVND (reference sequence). V lost 2 bases and J 8 bases, leaving 12 bases between the germline ends. CDR3 region: CASSISAPEGYTF. The CDR3 bases are TGTGCCAGTAGTATAAGTGCCCCTGAGGGCTACACCTTC. The complete variable domain, with remaining parts taken from reference TRBV19 and TRBJ1-2, reads DGGITQSPKYLFRKEGQNVTLSCEQNLNHDAMYWYRQDPGQGLRLIYYSQIVNDFQKGDIAEGYSVSREKKESFPLTVTSAQKNPTAFYLCASSISAPEGYTFGSGTRLTVV.

This clone was detected once. The rearrangement joins TRBV19 to TRBJ2-2; TRBD1 or TRBD2 may be the D gene (5 bases each). CDR1 is LNHDA, CDR2 SQIVND, per germline (reference sequence). Trimming shortened V by 6 bases and J by 8 bases, and 19 bases separated the two germline ends. The CDR3 has 15 residues. CDR3 in amino acids: CASSLKDWGSGELFF. The CDR3 nucleotides are TGTGCCAGTAGCCTAAAAGATTGGGGGTCGGGGGAGCTGTTTTTT. Full variable domain (missing parts from reference TRBV19 and TRBJ2-2): DGGITQSPKYLFRKEGQNVTLSCEQNLNHDAMYWYRQDPGQGLRLIYYSQIVNDFQKGDIAEGYSVSREKKESFPLTVTSAQKNPTAFYLCASSLKDWGSGELFFGEGSRLTVL.

This chain uses TRBV7-2 with TRBJ2-5; 8 nucleotides match TRBD2. The CDR3 runs 15 residues. V lost 5 bases to trimming and J lost 4 bases; unmatched junction nucleotides: 9. CDR1 is SGHTA and CDR2 is FQGNSA in the germline V gene. The CDR3 sequence: CASSQPISGAETQYF. For the CDR3, the DNA is TGTGCCAGCAGCCAACCCATTAGCGGGGCAGAGACCCAGTACTTC.

CDR3 DNA: TGTGCCAGCAGCTTGGAGACTAGCGGGGCCTCCTACGAGCAGTACTTC. Its protein product is CASSLETSGASYEQYF. The chain employs TRBV5-6 and TRBJ2-7, with 11 bases lining up with TRBD2. CDR3 length: 16 amino acids. Germline trimming cut 0 bases from V and 0 bases from J; bases unmatched to any gene: 2. The germline V gene encodes CDR1 SGHDT and CDR2 YYEEEE.

The chain uses TRBV3-1 (or the pseudogene TRBV3-2) and TRBJ2-7; 7 bases are a match to TRBD1. The CDR3 is made up of 16 amino acids. Germline lookup yields CDR1 LGHDT and CDR2 YNNKEL (reference sequence). Unmatched junction bases numbered 12, after V lost 4 bases and J lost 3 bases. This CDR3 reads CASSPSYRDSIYEQYF. For the CDR3, the DNA is TGTGCCAGCAGCCCGAGCTACCGGGACAGCATCTACGAGCAGTACTTC.

V and J are TRBV12-3 or TRBV12-4 and TRBJ2-7, with D unresolved. This CDR3 region has 13 residues. V dropped 3 bases and J dropped 2 bases, with 8 bases sitting between them. The CDR3, as DNA: TGTGCCAGCAGTTTTTGGACGGCCTACGAGCAGTACTTC. Translation gives CASSFWTAYEQYF.

The chain recombines TRBV28 with TRBJ1-5; D call uncertain. Germline V gives CDR1 MDHEN, CDR2 SYDVKM. The V and J ends lost 1 base and 10 bases respectively, with 11 bases between them. This CDR3 contains 13 residues. CDR3 residues: CASSLLTAVPQHF. The CDR3, as DNA: TGTGCCAGCAGTTTATTGACGGCAGTCCCCCAGCATTTT.

The V gene is TRBV6-5, the J gene TRBJ1-1; the D gene is possibly TRBD1 (6 bases). The CDR3 is made up of 15 amino acids. V gave up 0 bases and J gave up 3 bases, with 11 bases separating them. Looked up from germline, CDR1 is MNHEY and CDR2 is SVGAGI. The CDR3 sequence is CASSYSNGGYTEAFF. DNA for the CDR3: TGTGCCAGCAGTTACTCGAATGGGGGCTACACTGAAGCTTTCTTT.

The rearrangement joins TRBV7-9 to TRBJ2-2; D tentatively fits TRBD1 or TRBD2 (5 bases each). Germline V lookup: CDR1 SEHNR, CDR2 FQNEAQ (reference sequence). Trimming took 1 base from V and 2 from J, leaving 8 bases between them. The CDR3 loop spans 15 amino acids. This CDR3 reads CASSLVGVNTGELFF. CDR3 coding DNA: TGTGCCAGCAGCTTAGTGGGGGTTAACACCGGGGAGCTGTTTTTT.

The chain recombines TRBV7-2 with TRBJ2-7, with TRBD1 identical over 7 bases. CDR1 and CDR2 (germline): SGHTA, FQGNSA. V lost 3 bases to trimming and J lost 2 bases; unmatched junction nucleotides: 1. The CDR3 extends over 13 amino acids. As DNA, the CDR3 is TGTGCCAGCAGCTTTGACAGGGCCTACGAGCAGTACTTC. Translating it yields CASSFDRAYEQYF. The full variable domain, rest sourced from reference TRBV7-2 and TRBJ2-7, is GAGVSQSPSNKVTEKGKDVELRCDPISGHTALYWYRQSLGQGLEFLIYFQGNSAPDKSGLPSDRFSAERTGGSVSTLTIQRTQQEDSAVYLCASSFDRAYEQYFGPGTRLTVT.

The chain employs TRBV7-9 and TRBJ2-7; 9 bases map to TRBD2. Germline CDR1 reads SEHNR; CDR2 reads FQNEAQ (reference sequence). V shed 4 bases and J 2 bases; nucleotides not matched to a gene: 3. This CDR3 is 14 amino acids long. The CDR3 sequence is CASSSSGNPYEQYF. As DNA, the CDR3 is TGTGCCAGCAGCTCTAGCGGGAACCCCTACGAGCAGTACTTC.

The chain employs TRBV5-1 and TRBJ2-2; the match to TRBD2 covers 7 bases. Germline lookup yields CDR1 SGHRS and CDR2 YFSETQ. V shed 0 bases, J shed 1 base, and the junction held 3 bases outside the gene matches. This CDR3 is 16 amino acids long. In nucleotides, the CDR3 is TGCGCCAGCAGCTTGGAGCCTAGCGGGAACACCGGGGAGCTGTTTTTT. Its translation: CASSLEPSGNTGELFF.

Comments on this clone: The junction shows a germline mismatch at one end, possibly a read error. The chain combines TRBV24-1 with TRBJ1-4, with TRBD1 matching 8 bases. The CDR3 has 15 residues. Germline CDR1 is KGHDR and CDR2 is SFDVKD. CDR3 sequence: CATSDLVQGGEKLFF. The CDR3 DNA reads TGTGCCACCAGCGATTTGGTACAGGGGGGTGAAAAACTGTTTTTT.

This clone came up a few times. The genes are TRBV6-5 and TRBJ1-4, with D maybe TRBD1 (5 bases). V was shortened by 0 bases and J by 0 bases, with 8 bases between the two germline ends. The CDR3 is 16 residues long. CDR1 and CDR2 (germline): MNHEY, SVGAGI. The CDR3 loop is CASSYSPRATNEKLFF. CDR3 nucleotide sequence: TGTGCCAGCAGTTACTCGCCCAGGGCAACTAATGAAAAACTGTTTTTT.

The chain recombines TRBV7-9 with TRBJ2-2, with 8 positions matching TRBD1. The J segment lost 1 base and the V segment lost 6 bases, leaving 1 base of the junction unmatched. Germline lookup yields CDR1 SEHNR and CDR2 FQNEAQ (reference sequence). The CDR3 is made up of 14 amino acids. CDR3 coding DNA: TGTGCCAGCAGACAGGGGGGGAACACCGGGGAGCTGTTTTTT. It specifies CASRQGGNTGELFF.

V is TRBV27 and J is TRBJ1-1; D gene uncertain. CDR3 size: 14 residues. Germline V gene sequence: CDR1 MNHEY, CDR2 SMNVEV (reference sequence). Trimming stripped 3 bases from V and 5 bases from J, with 13 bases between. The CDR3 coding sequence is TGTGCCAGCAGTTTGGTGACGGGAGGAACTGAAGCTTTCTTT. It yields the protein CASSLVTGGTEAFF.

This chain connects TRBV2 to TRBJ2-2; 7 bases are a match to TRBD1. The CDR3 length is 15 residues. Germline CDR1 and CDR2: SNHLY and FYNNEI. After removal of 6 bases from V and 0 bases from J, the junction contained 4 bases not matched to a gene. The CDR3 protein is CASRADRSNTGELFF. The CDR3, as DNA: TGTGCCAGCAGAGCGGACAGGTCGAACACCGGGGAGCTGTTTTTT.

This chain uses TRBV19 with TRBJ2-5; D may correspond to TRBD1 or TRBD2 (5 bases each). V was shortened by 8 bases and J by 5 bases, with 18 bases between the two germline ends. The CDR3 spans 14 residues. Germline CDR1 LNHDA, CDR2 SQIVND (reference sequence). The CDR3 nucleotides read TGTGCCAGTGCCACGGGCCCGGGGACGGAGACCCAGTACTTC. The encoded protein is CASATGPGTETQYF.

The chain links TRBV7-2 to TRBJ2-3; possibly TRBD1 for D (6 bases). The germline V gene has CDR1 SGHTA and CDR2 FQGNSA. CDR3 length: 15 amino acids. Trimming removed 5 bases from V and 5 bases from J, with 17 bases in between. This CDR3 reads CASSTGQIRGDTQYF. The DNA of the CDR3 is TGTGCCAGCAGCACCGGACAGATTCGCGGAGATACGCAGTATTTT. Full variable domain (remainder filled in from reference TRBV7-2 and TRBJ2-3): GAGVSQSPSNKVTEKGKDVELRCDPISGHTALYWYRQSLGQGLEFLIYFQGNSAPDKSGLPSDRFSAERTGGSVSTLTIQRTQQEDSAVYLCASSTGQIRGDTQYFGPGTRLTVL.

This chain connects TRBV27 to TRBJ1-1; D unclear. The CDR3 extends over 13 amino acids. The V gene lost 2 bases and the J gene lost 2 bases, with 6 bases spanning the gap. Per the germline V gene, CDR1 is MNHEY and CDR2 is SMNVEV (reference sequence). The CDR3 bases are TGTGCCAGCAGTTTAACACGAAACACTGAAGCTTTCTTT. Protein: CASSLTRNTEAFF.

In regard to this clone: The same CDR3 arises from other DNA sequences in this sample as well. This sequence joins TRBV7-2 and TRBJ2-5; no firm D call. V was cut by 4 bases and J by 2 bases, with 2 bases left in between. Germline V CDR1 and CDR2: SGHTA, FQGNSA. The CDR3 has 11 residues. The CDR3 nucleotides read TGTGCCAGCAGCTCACAAGAGACCCAGTACTTC. Translated, it gives CASSSQETQYF. The full variable domain, completed using reference TRBV7-2 and TRBJ2-5, is GAGVSQSPSNKVTEKGKDVELRCDPISGHTALYWYRQSLGQGLEFLIYFQGNSAPDKSGLPSDRFSAERTGGSVSTLTIQRTQQEDSAVYLCASSSQETQYFGPGTRLLVL.

The chain has TRBV5-1 and TRBJ1-4, with D tentatively TRBD1 (6 bases). This CDR3 is 14 amino acids long. Germline values: CDR1 SGHRS, CDR2 YFSETQ. The V and J ends lost 5 bases and 4 bases respectively, with 12 bases between them. In DNA form, the CDR3 reads TGCGCCAGCAGTATAGGGACAAATAATGAAAAACTGTTTTTT. Amino acid sequence: CASSIGTNNEKLFF.

V and J are TRBV5-1 and TRBJ1-2; TRBD1 is a possible D gene (5 bases). CDR3 size: 19 residues. Per germline, CDR1 SGHRS and CDR2 YFSETQ. Trimming removed 4 bases from V and 5 bases from J, with 30 bases in between. Written as DNA, the CDR3 is TGCGCCAGCAGCCCCAACGCGGCACGCACCATAAGGGGTCGGTATGGCTACACCTTC. Amino acid sequence: CASSPNAARTIRGRYGYTF.

This sequence joins TRBV28 and TRBJ2-7; D is tentatively TRBD1 or TRBD2 (6 bases each). This CDR3 is built from 14 residues. CDR1 is MDHEN, CDR2 SYDVKM, per germline. Between the trimmed V and J ends, which lost 8 bases and 1 base, there was a span of 15 bases. The CDR3 protein is CASGVGGFSYEQYF. DNA of the CDR3: TGTGCCAGCGGCGTCGGGGGCTTTTCCTACGAGCAGTACTTC.

The table lists this clone with a count of one. V and J are TRBV27 and TRBJ2-3; D perhaps matches TRBD2 (5 bases). The CDR3 totals 16 residues. V was cut by 1 base and J by 0 bases, with 11 bases left in between. Germline CDR1 and CDR2: MNHEY and SMNVEV (reference sequence). The CDR3 protein is CASSLLWASSTDTQYF. The CDR3 DNA reads as TGTGCCAGCAGTTTATTGTGGGCTAGCAGCACAGATACGCAGTATTTT.